This entry concerns a single T cell receptor beta chain. No antigen is known for it. The sample originates from a study of cytomegalovirus exposure and HLA in healthy donors. Study-level information: Around 85 million unique TCR sequences came from HLA-typed donors in an early release.

The length of the CDR3 is 16 residues. CDR1 and CDR2 from the germline V gene are SEHNR and FQNEAQ (reference sequence). The V and J ends lost 5 bases and 0 bases respectively, with 17 bases between them. Use of 60 Vbeta and 13 Jbeta primers characterized the PCR. Libraries were prepared by immunoSEQ multiplex PCR; TCRdb keeps only in-frame clonotypes and omits some of them. Of 150,000 to 200,000 clones listed, 80% were seen once; the top ten hold about 7%. Whole-study results and caveats: The study listed under 200 cytomegalovirus-associated TCR beta chains. There was a cluster of highly shared sequence variants that was likely a sequencing artifact. A later analysis found that most CMV-associated TCR beta chains appeared HLA-restricted.

J is TRBJ2-7 and V is TRBV7-9; possible D gene TRBD1, 5 bases. The specimen was PBMCs. The sequence came from a man aged 25 to 40 in good health and CMV-seropositive. Here the CDR3 DNA reads TGTGCCAGCAGCGATACTCGGCAGGGAAGCTCCTACGAGCAGTACTTC. Its protein product is CASSDTRQGSSYEQYF.